The present entry profiles one T cell receptor beta chain with its context. These data are taken from a study of blood T cell repertoires in COVID-19. Study summary: Acute-phase and convalescent COVID-19 samples originated in the United States, Italy and Spain. The cDNA or gDNA used as material had been derived from T cells, B-cell-depleted T cells, or PBMCs.

The CDR3 runs to 15 residues. Germline V gene data show CDR1 as SGHAT and CDR2 as FQNNGV. With 7 bases removed from V and 10 bases from J, the gap between germline ends came to 20 bases. Per the authors' pipeline: Scientists estimated how many nucleated cells there were by amplifying reference gene primers. The table came from immunoSEQ multiplex PCR; TCRdb's copy has only in-frame clones and leaves some out. The V and J calls and clone size were taken over from that table, and D and trimming were inferred from the DNA. There are about 120,000 clones in the sample; 70% to 90% occur only once, and about 3.8% lies in the top ten.

The sequenced sample consisted of peripheral blood. The chain uses TRBV11-2 and TRBJ1-6; D gene ambiguous. The sequence derives from a man aged 55 to 69 with acute or convalescent COVID-19. CDR3 protein: CASTLTGEGRSPLHF. The CDR3 nucleotides are TGTGCCAGCACCCTCACGGGAGAGGGTCGATCACCCCTCCACTTT.